This is a list of T cell receptor beta chains from one sample in a study of T cell responses to AZD1222 COVID-19 vaccine. TCRdb's table, derived via immunoSEQ multiplex PCR, lists solely in-frame clones and lacks some. This table holds tens of thousands of clones, 70% to 85% found once. The sample consisted of peripheral blood, taken on day 0 of MenACWY control vaccination. Source of these receptors: an adult in good health. CDR3s include the opening cysteine and the closing phenylalanine or tryptophan. D genes are given only for firm matches. Some rows have no size entry. The others give once, few or many, or a class for an expanded clone.

clone size: NA
J gene: TRBJ2-7
V gene: TRBV25-1
D gene: TRBD1
CDR3 DNA: TGTGCCAGCAGTGGTGACAGGGCAACCTCCTACGAGCAGTACTTC
CDR3 protein: CASSGDRATSYEQYF

clone size: NA
J gene: TRBJ1-5
V gene: TRBV3-1/TRBV3-2
D gene: NA
CDR3 DNA: TGTGCCAGCAGCCAAGGAGCTAACAGCAGGCACCAGCCCCAGCATTTT
CDR3 protein: CASSQGANSRHQPQHF

clone size: NA
J gene: TRBJ1-3
V gene: TRBV4-1
D gene: NA
CDR3 DNA: TGCGCCAGCAGCCAAGTGGCGGGGCTAAACACCATATATTTT
CDR3 protein: CASSQVAGLNTIYF

clone size: NA
J gene: TRBJ1-2
V gene: TRBV19
D gene: TRBD1
CDR3 DNA: TGTGCCAGTACAGGGGGCAGACGATATGGCTACACCTTC
CDR3 protein: CASTGGRRYGYTF

clone size: NA
J gene: TRBJ2-1
V gene: TRBV19
D gene: TRBD1
CDR3 DNA: TGTGCCAGTAAACCCCGGGACAGGTACAATGAGCAGTTCTTC
CDR3 protein: CASKPRDRYNEQFF

clone size: NA
J gene: TRBJ2-6
V gene: TRBV4-2
D gene: NA
CDR3 DNA: TGTGCCAGCAGCCAACGAAAAACGCAGGCTGGGGCCAACGTCCTGACTTTC
CDR3 protein: CASSQRKTQAGANVLTF

clone size: NA
J gene: TRBJ1-4
V gene: TRBV27
D gene: NA
CDR3 DNA: TGTGCCAGCCGACGAGGGGAAGGGGAACTGTTTTTT
CDR3 protein: CASRRGEGELFF

clone size: NA
J gene: TRBJ1-3
V gene: TRBV30
D gene: NA
CDR3 DNA: TGTGCCTGGAGTCCAGACAGTTCCATATATTTT
CDR3 protein: CAWSPDSSIYF

clone size: NA
J gene: TRBJ2-5
V gene: TRBV29-1
D gene: TRBD1
CDR3 DNA: TGCAGCGCAGGACAGGGGCGAGAGACCCAGTACTTC
CDR3 protein: CSAGQGRETQYF

clone size: once
J gene: TRBJ2-2
V gene: TRBV5-1
D gene: TRBD2
CDR3 DNA: TGCGCCAGCAGCCCAGGGCTAGCGGGAGGTTACACCGGGGAGCTGTTTTTT
CDR3 protein: CASSPGLAGGYTGELFF

clone size: NA
J gene: TRBJ2-2
V gene: TRBV6-4
D gene: NA
CDR3 DNA: TGTGCCAGCCGGAGGGCAGAGAACACCGGGGAGCTGTTTTTT
CDR3 protein: CASRRAENTGELFF

clone size: NA
J gene: TRBJ1-2
V gene: TRBV27
D gene: NA
CDR3 DNA: TGTGCCAGCAGTTTATCGCCTTGGGGCAATGGCTACACCTTC
CDR3 protein: CASSLSPWGNGYTF

clone size: NA
J gene: TRBJ2-6
V gene: TRBV2
D gene: NA
CDR3 DNA: TGTGCCAGCAGTGACAGGGCCTCTGGGGCCAACGTCCTGACTTTC
CDR3 protein: CASSDRASGANVLTF

clone size: NA
J gene: TRBJ1-3
V gene: TRBV7-2
D gene: TRBD1
CDR3 DNA: TGTGCCAGCAGCTTAGGGTCAGGGGGCAATATAAACACCATATATTTT
CDR3 protein: CASSLGSGGNINTIYF

clone size: NA
J gene: TRBJ1-1
V gene: TRBV11-2
D gene: NA
CDR3 DNA: TGTGCCAGCAGCCCTTACACCGATGAAGCTTTCTTT
CDR3 protein: CASSPYTDEAFF

clone size: NA
J gene: TRBJ1-6
V gene: TRBV4-1
D gene: NA
CDR3 DNA: TGCGCCAGCAGCCAAGGGGGGTACAGCTCACCCCTCCACTTT
CDR3 protein: CASSQGGYSSPLHF

clone size: once
J gene: TRBJ2-1
V gene: TRBV7-8
D gene: TRBD1
CDR3 DNA: TGTGCCAGCAGCCGAGGACAGGGAATAGGGTTTGAGCAGTTCTTC
CDR3 protein: CASSRGQGIGFEQFF

clone size: NA
J gene: TRBJ1-4
V gene: TRBV9
D gene: NA
CDR3 DNA: TGTGCCAGCAGCGGGGACCCAAGCGATGAAAAACTGTTTTTT
CDR3 protein: CASSGDPSDEKLFF

clone size: NA
J gene: TRBJ1-1
V gene: TRBV19
D gene: NA
CDR3 DNA: TGTGCCAGTAGTATTGGAAAGAACACTGAAGCTTTCTTT
CDR3 protein: CASSIGKNTEAFF

clone size: NA
J gene: TRBJ1-3
V gene: TRBV30
D gene: NA
CDR3 DNA: TGTGCCTGGACAGGGCTGCTAGGAAACACCATATATTTT
CDR3 protein: CAWTGLLGNTIYF

clone size: NA
J gene: TRBJ2-3
V gene: TRBV6-5
D gene: NA
CDR3 DNA: TGTGCCAGCAGCGGGGGGCCGCGGCGAGATACGCAGTATTTT
CDR3 protein: CASSGGPRRDTQYF

clone size: NA
J gene: TRBJ2-2
V gene: TRBV7-8
D gene: TRBD1
CDR3 DNA: TGTGCCAGCAGCCCGGACAGGGGCGACACCGGGGAGCTGTTTTTT
CDR3 protein: CASSPDRGDTGELFF

clone size: once
J gene: TRBJ1-2
V gene: TRBV7-9
D gene: TRBD1
CDR3 DNA: TGTGCCAGCAGCTTAGCGGGACAGGGAGACTATGGCTACACCTTC
CDR3 protein: CASSLAGQGDYGYTF

clone size: medium-sized
J gene: TRBJ1-6
V gene: TRBV6-1
D gene: NA
CDR3 DNA: TGTGCCAGCAGTGAGTTATCGGCAGACTATAATTCACCCCTCCACTTT
CDR3 protein: CASSELSADYNSPLHF

clone size: NA
J gene: TRBJ2-1
V gene: TRBV9
D gene: NA
CDR3 DNA: TGTGCCAGCAGCGTACGAGGGAGCTCCTACAATGAGCAGTTCTTC
CDR3 protein: CASSVRGSSYNEQFF

clone size: NA
J gene: TRBJ1-6
V gene: TRBV18
D gene: TRBD1
CDR3 DNA: TGTGCCAGCTCACCGGAGGCCGGGACAGGCCTCGCCTTAGCTTCACCCCTCCACTTT
CDR3 protein: CASSPEAGTGLALASPLHF

clone size: NA
J gene: TRBJ2-1
V gene: TRBV7-8
D gene: NA
CDR3 DNA: TGTGCCAGCATCAGGAGGGCCGCTGACAATGAGCAGTTCTTC
CDR3 protein: CASIRRAADNEQFF

clone size: NA
J gene: TRBJ1-5
V gene: TRBV28
D gene: NA
CDR3 DNA: TGTGCCAGCAGTTTAAGACAGAACAATCAGCCCCAGCATTTT
CDR3 protein: CASSLRQNNQPQHF

clone size: medium-sized
J gene: TRBJ2-1
V gene: TRBV14
D gene: NA
CDR3 DNA: TGTGCCAGCAGCACCTGGCGACAGTTCAGCTCCTACAATGAGCAGTTCTTC
CDR3 protein: CASSTWRQFSSYNEQFF

clone size: NA
J gene: TRBJ2-7
V gene: TRBV30
D gene: TRBD2
CDR3 DNA: TGTGCCTGGAGTACCGGGACTAGCGGGGCCAGGGGCTACGAGCAGTACTTC
CDR3 protein: CAWSTGTSGARGYEQYF

clone size: NA
J gene: TRBJ1-2
V gene: TRBV10-3
D gene: TRBD1
CDR3 DNA: TGTGCCATCAGCGAGGGACAGGGGGGAGGCTACACCTTC
CDR3 protein: CAISEGQGGGYTF

clone size: once
J gene: TRBJ1-1
V gene: TRBV11-2
D gene: NA
CDR3 DNA: TGTGCCAGCAGCTTAGGGGCGGGGTTACGGACTGAAGCTTTCTTT
CDR3 protein: CASSLGAGLRTEAFF

clone size: NA
J gene: TRBJ1-2
V gene: TRBV6-1
D gene: NA
CDR3 DNA: TGTGCCAGCAGTGATAGAGGTCCGGGAGGCTACACCTTC
CDR3 protein: CASSDRGPGGYTF

clone size: once
J gene: TRBJ2-3
V gene: TRBV11-2
D gene: TRBD2
CDR3 DNA: TGTGCCAGCAGCTTAGAGACTAGCGTTAGCACAGATACGCAGTATTTT
CDR3 protein: CASSLETSVSTDTQYF

clone size: NA
J gene: TRBJ2-1
V gene: TRBV24-1
D gene: NA
CDR3 DNA: TGTGCCACCGCGAAGGGCCGGGACCTGAATTACAATGAGCAGTTCTTC
CDR3 protein: CATAKGRDLNYNEQFF

clone size: NA
J gene: TRBJ1-1
V gene: TRBV27
D gene: TRBD1
CDR3 DNA: TGTGCCAGCAGTTTTTCGTCTAACAGGGGGCCTACTGAAGCTTTCTTT
CDR3 protein: CASSFSSNRGPTEAFF

clone size: NA
J gene: TRBJ2-7
V gene: TRBV2
D gene: NA
CDR3 DNA: TGTGCCAGCAGTGTGACCCAGACCGAGCAGTACTTC
CDR3 protein: CASSVTQTEQYF

clone size: NA
J gene: TRBJ2-1
V gene: TRBV11-2
D gene: NA
CDR3 DNA: TGTGCCAGCAGCGCCACGGCCCTCAATGAGCAGTTCTTC
CDR3 protein: CASSATALNEQFF